The 21 T cell receptor beta chains given below trace back to one sample, sequenced in a study of blood T cell repertoires in COVID-19. Libraries were prepared by immunoSEQ multiplex PCR; TCRdb keeps only in-frame clonotypes and omits some of them. Of around 290,000 clones listed, about nine tenths are singletons. The sample comprised PBMCs or T cells enriched from blood (not recorded which). All receptors derive from a woman younger than 45 who had recovered from COVID-19.

The CDR3 loop is CASSPLGGFTGELFF. The CDR3 nucleotides are TGTGCCAGCAGCCCGTTAGGGGGATTCACCGGGGAGCTGTTTTTT. This sequence joins TRBV6-5 and TRBJ2-2; D is possibly TRBD1 (6 bases). The CDR3 totals 15 residues. V was shortened by 6 bases and J by 4 bases, with 15 bases between the two germline ends. Germline CDR1 and CDR2: MNHEY and SVGAGI.

This clone appeared once. This rearrangement joins TRBV6-6 to TRBJ2-2; D is unresolved. Trimming left V 10 bases short and J 1 base short, with 16 bases between. In germline, CDR1 is MNHNY, CDR2 SVGAGI (reference sequence). The length of the CDR3 is 15 residues. The CDR3 loop reads CATAIRLENTGELFF. The CDR3 region has the DNA TGTGCCACCGCAATAAGACTTGAGAACACCGGGGAGCTGTTTTTT.

The CDR3 sequence is CAWNRGGVHEKLFF. CDR3 sequence (DNA): TGTGCCTGGAATCGTGGGGGGGTCCATGAAAAACTGTTTTTT. The V call is TRBV30, the J call TRBJ1-4, with a weak D call TRBD1 (5 bases). Germline values: CDR1 GTSNPN, CDR2 SVGIG (reference sequence). The CDR3 runs 14 residues. Trimming left V 4 bases short and J 6 bases short, with 15 bases between.

The V call is TRBV5-1, the J call TRBJ1-4; D unresolved. The CDR3 contains 16 residues. Trimming took off 0 bases at V and 0 bases at J, with 9 bases between the two ends. Germline V gene lookup returns CDR1 SGHRS and CDR2 YFSETQ. CDR3 amino acids: CASSLASTTTNEKLFF. CDR3 DNA: TGCGCCAGCAGCTTGGCCAGCACTACAACTAATGAAAAACTGTTTTTT.

This chain connects TRBV5-6 to TRBJ1-4; D gene uncertain. V was cut by 0 bases and J by 5 bases, with 11 bases left in between. CDR3 length: 15 amino acids. The germline gives CDR1 SGHDT, CDR2 YYEEEE. The CDR3 protein is CASSLVAGNNEKLFF. CDR3 DNA sequence: TGTGCCAGCAGCTTGGTAGCGGGGAACAATGAAAAACTGTTTTTT.

The chain couples TRBV30 to TRBJ1-2; perhaps TRBD1 as D (5 bases). Germline V gives CDR1 GTSNPN, CDR2 SVGIG (reference sequence). V dropped 2 bases and J dropped 4 bases, with 11 bases sitting between them. The CDR3 is 13 residues long. The CDR3 here is CAWSSGEGYGYTF. CDR3 nucleotides: TGTGCCTGGAGTTCGGGGGAGGGCTATGGCTACACCTTC.

The chain has TRBV6-5 and TRBJ2-1, with D possibly being TRBD2 (6 bases). V gave up 6 bases and J gave up 5 bases, with 11 bases separating them. CDR3 length: 13 residues. CDR1 is MNHEY and CDR2 is SVGAGI in the germline V gene. The CDR3 sequence: CASRTGANNEQFF. The CDR3 DNA sequence: TGTGCCAGCAGAACGGGAGCGAACAATGAGCAGTTCTTC.

The gene calls are TRBV19 and TRBJ2-2; D perhaps matches TRBD2 (5 bases). The germline V gene encodes CDR1 LNHDA and CDR2 SQIVND (reference sequence). The CDR3 contains 16 residues. Between the trimmed V and J ends, which lost 3 bases and 0 bases, there was a span of 11 bases. CDR3 nucleotides: TGTGCCAGTAGTATTGAGGGCAGACCGAACACCGGGGAGCTGTTTTTT. It is translated as CASSIEGRPNTGELFF.

The chain combines TRBV7-2 with TRBJ1-5; TRBD1 might be the D (5 bases). The germline V and J ends were trimmed by 5 bases and 0 bases, with 23 bases remaining between them. Germline V CDR1 and CDR2: SGHTA, FQGNSA. This CDR3 has 19 amino acids. In DNA, the CDR3 is TGTGCCAGCAGCCCTCATCAAATAAGGGGCGGTTATAGCAATCAGCCCCAGCATTTT. Amino acids: CASSPHQIRGGYSNQPQHF.

This clone was counted only a few times. The chain carries TRBV3-1 (or the pseudogene TRBV3-2) and TRBJ2-3, with a weak D call TRBD2 (6 bases). Trimming removed 3 bases at V and 5 bases at J, with 21 bases between. Germline loops: CDR1 LGHDT, CDR2 YNNKEL (reference sequence). The CDR3 covers 17 residues. The CDR3 bases are TGTGCCAGCAGCCACCTAGGGACTCACGCCGGGGGAGATACGCAGTATTTT. Residues: CASSHLGTHAGGDTQYF.

This clone was recorded once. V and J are TRBV28 and TRBJ2-7; 12 positions match TRBD1. CDR3 length: 19 amino acids. Germline V gives CDR1 MDHEN, CDR2 SYDVKM. The ends lost 7 bases at V and 0 bases at J; junction bases unmatched: 16. The CDR3 coding sequence is TGTGCCAGCAACCTTCCACCGGGACAGGGGGCTAGGGGCTCCTACGAGCAGTACTTC. It yields the protein CASNLPPGQGARGSYEQYF.

The V gene is TRBV11-2, the J gene TRBJ2-1, with no clear D. V was shortened by 5 bases and J by 8 bases, with 16 bases between the two germline ends. The germline CDR1 and CDR2 sequences are SGHAT and FQNNGV. The CDR3 extends over 14 amino acids. In nucleotides, the CDR3 is TGTGCCAGCAGCATCGTGGGTAGCAGCTATGAGCAGTTCTTC. Residues: CASSIVGSSYEQFF.

This clone was recorded once. The CDR3 loop is CASSDREGGTDTQYF. The CDR3 DNA is TGCGCCAGCAGTGACAGGGAGGGGGGCACAGATACGCAGTATTTT. V gene TRBV10-1 combines with J gene TRBJ2-3; possibly TRBD2 for D (7 bases). There are 15 residues in the CDR3. With 3 bases removed from V and 1 base from J, the gap between germline ends came to 11 bases. CDR1 is WNHNN, CDR2 SYGVQD, per germline (reference sequence).

In its sample, this clone was seen once. J is TRBJ2-2 and V is TRBV7-9; D not certain. From germline, CDR1 is SEHNR and CDR2 FQNEAQ (reference sequence). With 1 base removed from V and 3 bases from J, the gap between germline ends came to 6 bases. The length of the CDR3 is 14 residues. DNA for the CDR3: TGTGCCAGCAGCTTAGTGGGCGACACCGGGGAGCTGTTTTTT. As protein: CASSLVGDTGELFF.

The chain joins TRBV2 to TRBJ2-6, with a weak D call TRBD1 (5 bases). V was pared by 7 bases and J by 0 bases, with 13 bases between. Germline V gives CDR1 SNHLY, CDR2 FYNNEI. The CDR3 runs to 16 residues. The CDR3 nucleotides are TGTGCCAGCAATAGGCCGACAGCCTCTGGGGCCAACGTCCTGACTTTC. It specifies CASNRPTASGANVLTF.

The chain combines TRBV6-4 with TRBJ2-2; D not resolved. The V gene's germline CDR1 is MRHNA and CDR2 SNTAGT. V was pared by 0 bases and J by 0 bases, with 11 bases between. CDR3 length: 17 amino acids. The CDR3 nucleotides read TGTGCCAGCAGTGACTCGAACGCGAAGTCGAACACCGGGGAGCTGTTTTTT. Translated, it gives CASSDSNAKSNTGELFF.

The genes are TRBV20-1 and TRBJ2-1; 11 bases fit TRBD2. The ends lost 3 bases at V and 8 bases at J; junction bases unmatched: 6. Germline V lookup: CDR1 DFQATT, CDR2 SNEGSKA (reference sequence). The CDR3 has 14 amino acids. The DNA of the CDR3 is TGCAGTGCTAGTATAGCGGGAGGGCCGCATGAGCAGTTCTTC. Translation gives CSASIAGGPHEQFF.

The V call is TRBV3-1 (or the pseudogene TRBV3-2), the J call TRBJ2-2; 13 nucleotides align to TRBD2. The J segment lost 5 bases and the V segment lost 4 bases, leaving 4 bases of the junction unmatched. CDR3 length: 16 amino acids. Germline CDR1 and CDR2: LGHDT and YNNKEL (reference sequence). CDR3 protein: CASSRTSGRDTGELFF. CDR3 bases: TGTGCCAGCAGCCGGACTAGCGGGAGAGATACCGGGGAGCTGTTTTTT.

The chain joins TRBV6-2 or TRBV6-3 to TRBJ1-2; D may be TRBD1 (5 bases). The germline V and J ends were trimmed by 6 bases and 3 bases, with 14 bases remaining between them. Germline CDR1 MNHEY, CDR2 SVGEGT. The CDR3 runs 14 residues. CDR3 loop: CASSRTLTHYGYTF. The DNA of the CDR3 is TGTGCCAGCAGCCGGACACTAACCCACTATGGCTACACCTTC.

This clone was detected once. The rearrangement joins TRBV19 to TRBJ2-7, with TRBD2 identical over 7 bases. This CDR3 comprises 15 residues. The germline CDR1 and CDR2 sequences are LNHDA and SQIVND (reference sequence). The junction had 12 bases not matched to a gene; V was cut back by 5 bases and J by 5 bases. The CDR3 DNA reads as TGTGCCAGTAGTGAGGAGGGCGGGAGCGTCGACGAGCAGTACTTC. Translating gives CASSEEGGSVDEQYF.

V and J are TRBV19 and TRBJ1-5, with 10 bases fitting TRBD1. V lost 5 bases and J lost 6; bases outside the gene matches: 10. CDR3 length: 16 amino acids. Germline assignment: CDR1 LNHDA and CDR2 SQIVND (reference sequence). The CDR3 reads CASSSMTGGGGQPQHF. The CDR3 DNA follows: TGTGCCAGTAGTTCGATGACAGGGGGCGGCGGTCAGCCCCAGCATTTT. Drawing the rest from reference TRBV19 and TRBJ1-5, the complete variable domain is DGGITQSPKYLFRKEGQNVTLSCEQNLNHDAMYWYRQDPGQGLRLIYYSQIVNDFQKGDIAEGYSVSREKKESFPLTVTSAQKNPTAFYLCASSSMTGGGGQPQHFGDGTRLSIL.